A selection of T cell receptor beta chains follows, all from one sample in a study of STAT5B mutations in CD4+ large granular lymphocyte leukemia. Some clones are missing from TCRdb's copy, which holds only in-frame ones; the method was immunoSEQ multiplex PCR. There are 37,000 or so clones in the sample; about 90% occur only once, and 3.4% lies in the top ten. The sample taken for sequencing was CD4+ T cells from blood buffy coats. These receptors originate from a human donor in good health. CDR3s include the opening cysteine and the closing phenylalanine or tryptophan. The order of the fields is V gene, D gene, clone size, J gene, CDR3 protein, CDR3 DNA. The D gene is left open where the match is weak. Part of the rows lack a size; the others show once, few, many or a class for expanded clones.

V gene: TRBV10-2; D gene: -; clone size: -; J gene: TRBJ1-1; CDR3 protein: CASSELVEAEAFF; CDR3 DNA: TGCGCCAGCAGTGAGTTGGTTGAAGCTGAAGCTTTCTTT
V gene: TRBV28; D gene: -; clone size: -; J gene: TRBJ1-5; CDR3 protein: CASTGAAGQPQHF; CDR3 DNA: TGTGCCAGCACGGGGGCCGCGGGTCAGCCCCAGCATTTT
V gene: TRBV19; D gene: TRBD2; clone size: -; J gene: TRBJ2-7; CDR3 protein: CASSTQASGLVDEQYF; CDR3 DNA: TGTGCCAGTAGTACGCAAGCTAGCGGGCTTGTGGACGAGCAGTACTTC
V gene: TRBV7-6; D gene: -; clone size: -; J gene: TRBJ2-2; CDR3 protein: CASSLAGGANTGELFF; CDR3 DNA: TGTGCCAGCAGCTTAGCGGGGGGCGCTAACACCGGGGAGCTGTTTTTT
V gene: TRBV28; D gene: TRBD2; clone size: -; J gene: TRBJ2-1; CDR3 protein: CASSRFGRLASGGEQFF; CDR3 DNA: TGTGCCAGCAGTAGATTCGGTCGGCTAGCGTCGGGGGGTGAGCAGTTCTTC
V gene: TRBV28; D gene: TRBD2; clone size: -; J gene: TRBJ2-3; CDR3 protein: CASSRQREIITDTQYF; CDR3 DNA: TGTGCCAGCAGTCGCCAGCGGGAGATAATAACAGATACGCAGTATTTT
V gene: TRBV7-2; D gene: -; clone size: -; J gene: TRBJ2-1; CDR3 protein: CASSLPGTYNEQFF; CDR3 DNA: TGTGCCAGCAGCTTACCGGGGACGTACAATGAGCAGTTCTTC
V gene: TRBV29-1; D gene: -; clone size: few; J gene: TRBJ1-5; CDR3 protein: CSVRDNYNQPQHF; CDR3 DNA: TGCAGCGTTCGGGACAACTATAATCAGCCCCAGCATTTT
V gene: TRBV19; D gene: -; clone size: few; J gene: TRBJ1-1; CDR3 protein: CASSLGSNTEAFF; CDR3 DNA: TGTGCCAGTAGTCTGGGATCGAACACTGAAGCTTTCTTT
V gene: TRBV6-1; D gene: TRBD1; clone size: -; J gene: TRBJ2-5; CDR3 protein: CASGGTGKETQYF; CDR3 DNA: TGTGCCAGCGGGGGGACAGGGAAAGAGACCCAGTACTTC
V gene: TRBV25-1; D gene: TRBD2; clone size: -; J gene: TRBJ2-4; CDR3 protein: CASSAGTSGIKNIQYF; CDR3 DNA: TGTGCCAGCAGTGCTGGGACTAGCGGGATCAAAAACATTCAGTACTTC
V gene: TRBV5-1; D gene: TRBD1; clone size: -; J gene: TRBJ2-2; CDR3 protein: CASSSGQPLNTGELFF; CDR3 DNA: TGCGCCAGCAGCTCGGGACAGCCTTTGAACACCGGGGAGCTGTTTTTT
V gene: TRBV2; D gene: -; clone size: -; J gene: TRBJ1-5; CDR3 protein: CASSAMGPGNQPQHF; CDR3 DNA: TGTGCCAGCAGTGCTATGGGTCCGGGGAACCAGCCCCAGCATTTT
V gene: TRBV28; D gene: -; clone size: -; J gene: TRBJ2-1; CDR3 protein: CASSGLVEQFF; CDR3 DNA: TGTGCCAGCAGTGGATTGGTTGAGCAGTTCTTC